Shown below are 5 T cell receptor beta chains from a single sample sequenced in a study of OX40 agonist ivuxolimab in advanced cancers. TCRdb's table, derived via immunoSEQ multiplex PCR, lists solely in-frame clones and lacks some. The repertoire holds approximately 66,000 clones, approximately 86% seen once, with 0.65% to 0.9% in the top ten. Sequencing used CD4+ or CD8+ T cells sorted from blood, obtained in a trial of the OX40 agonist ivuxolimab. Receptor source: an adult with an advanced solid tumor such as melanoma, head and neck, liver or kidney cancer.

The chain recombines TRBV5-6 with TRBJ1-2; no clear D. V lost 0 bases and J 5 bases, leaving 8 bases between the germline ends. The CDR3 has 13 amino acids. Germline lookup yields CDR1 SGHDT and CDR2 YYEEEE. In DNA, the CDR3 is TGTGCCAGCAGCTTGGAGACCATTTATGGCTACACCTTC. Translated, it gives CASSLETIYGYTF.

This rearrangement joins TRBV28 to TRBJ1-5; 10 positions agree with TRBD1. The germline CDR1 and CDR2 sequences are MDHEN and SYDVKM. J was trimmed by 7 bases and V by 5 bases; bases with no gene match: 8. This CDR3 is built from 15 residues. DNA for the CDR3: TGTGCCAGCAGTCTCGACAGGGGGCGCGGACAGCCCCAGCATTTT. Translated: CASSLDRGRGQPQHF.

J is TRBJ2-1 and V is TRBV7-8; 7 bases fit TRBD2. This CDR3 comprises 16 residues. Germline V CDR1 and CDR2: SGHVS, FQNEAQ. Germline trimming cut 5 bases from V and 8 bases from J; bases unmatched to any gene: 15. The CDR3 spells CASSLTQGRLAYEQFF. In DNA, the CDR3 is TGTGCCAGCAGCCTGACTCAAGGCCGACTAGCCTATGAGCAGTTCTTC.

The chain couples TRBV12-5 to TRBJ2-3; 9 bases fit TRBD1. Germline CDR1 is LGHNT and CDR2 is FRNRAP. This CDR3 has 15 amino acids. Unmatched junction bases numbered 2, after V lost 1 base and J lost 3 bases. In DNA form, the CDR3 reads TGTGCTAGTGGTTTGGACAGGGGGCGTACAGATACGCAGTATTTT. The encoded protein is CASGLDRGRTDTQYF.

The chain couples TRBV5-6 to TRBJ2-6; a weak D match, TRBD2 (5 bases). Trimming left V 4 bases short and J 3 bases short, with 11 bases between. Per germline, CDR1 SGHDT and CDR2 YYEEEE. The CDR3 extends over 15 amino acids. CDR3 in amino acids: CASSLRRSGANVLTF. DNA for the CDR3: TGTGCCAGCAGCCTCCGGAGGAGTGGGGCCAACGTCCTGACTTTC.